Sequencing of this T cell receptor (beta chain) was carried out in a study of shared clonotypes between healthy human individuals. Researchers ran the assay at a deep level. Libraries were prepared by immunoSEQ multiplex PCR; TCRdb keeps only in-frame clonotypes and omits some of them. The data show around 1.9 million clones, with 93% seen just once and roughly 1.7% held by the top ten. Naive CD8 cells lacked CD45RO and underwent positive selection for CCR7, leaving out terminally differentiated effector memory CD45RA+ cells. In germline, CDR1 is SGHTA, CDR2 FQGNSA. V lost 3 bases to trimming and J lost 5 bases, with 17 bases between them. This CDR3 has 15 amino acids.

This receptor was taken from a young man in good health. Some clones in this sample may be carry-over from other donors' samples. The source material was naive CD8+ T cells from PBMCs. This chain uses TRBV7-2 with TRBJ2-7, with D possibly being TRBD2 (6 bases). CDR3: CASSFLRESSHEQYF. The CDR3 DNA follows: TGTGCCAGCAGCTTCTTACGGGAGTCTTCCCACGAGCAGTACTTC. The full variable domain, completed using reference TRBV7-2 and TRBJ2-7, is GAGVSQSPSNKVTEKGKDVELRCDPISGHTALYWYRQSLGQGLEFLIYFQGNSAPDKSGLPSDRFSAERTGGSVSTLTIQRTQQEDSAVYLCASSFLRESSHEQYFGPGTRLTVT.